The subject of this entry is one TCR beta chain. Its matching antigen is unknown. This record comes from a study of identical twins. Germline CDR1 reads SGHKS; CDR2 reads YYEKEE (reference sequence). Trimming took 1 base from V and 4 from J; bases not matched to a gene: 5. The CDR3 length is 15 residues. Findings and caveats of the study: Abundant beta clonotypes from cord blood bore fewer insertions; memory repertoires lacked this pattern. Surplus twin overlap in beta out-of-frame sequences was less pronounced.

It was template switching that added a universal primer site, and there were unique molecular identifiers on the cDNA. One entry per CDR3 protein, called by TCRdb with MiXCR from the 5' RACE reads. The sample lists 550,000 to 800,000 distinct CDR3 sequences, around 7.5% seen once, with roughly 1.5% in the top ten. The same sample was also studied in work on yellow fever vaccine responses in identical twins. As reported in that work: Twins reportedly mounted vaccine T cell responses that seemed partly convergent, partly personalized.

Sequenced sample: PBMCs. V gene TRBV5-5 combines with J gene TRBJ1-2; 9 bases map to TRBD1. The sequence was collected from a woman in her late teens or twenties in good health. The CDR3 nucleotides read TGTGCCAGCAGCTTGTTGGGACAGGGCGGCTATGGCTACACCTTC. Its protein is CASSLLGQGGYGYTF. The full variable domain, its missing parts supplied by reference TRBV5-5 and TRBJ1-2, is DAGVTQSPTHLIKTRGQQVTLRCSPISGHKSVSWYQQVLGQGPQFIFQYYEKEERGRGNFPDRFSARQFPNYSSELNVNALLLGDSALYLCASSLLGQGGYGYTFGSGTRLTVV.